This T cell receptor (beta chain) stems from a study of T cells in Graves' hyperthyroidism and ophthalmopathy. Amplified TCR beta CDR3 regions derived from RNA transcripts. TCR CDR3 underwent first-round RT-PCR with the HTBI primer set. MiXCR, run by TCRdb on the multiplex PCR reads, gives a single entry per CDR3 protein. The sample contains around 560,000 distinct CDR3 sequences, over 15% of which appear only once. This clonotype occurred a few times. V lost 4 bases and J 0 bases, leaving 12 bases between the germline ends. From germline, CDR1 is SGHVS and CDR2 FQNEAQ. There are 15 residues in the CDR3.

The chain uses TRBV7-8 and TRBJ1-1; TRBD1 is a possible D gene (5 bases). The specimen sequenced was blood. The receptor's source is a woman aged 18-35 years with Graves' hyperthyroidism. CDR3 sequence: CASSSRTRMNTEAFF. The CDR3 DNA sequence: TGTGCCAGCAGCTCACGGACAAGAATGAACACTGAAGCTTTCTTT.